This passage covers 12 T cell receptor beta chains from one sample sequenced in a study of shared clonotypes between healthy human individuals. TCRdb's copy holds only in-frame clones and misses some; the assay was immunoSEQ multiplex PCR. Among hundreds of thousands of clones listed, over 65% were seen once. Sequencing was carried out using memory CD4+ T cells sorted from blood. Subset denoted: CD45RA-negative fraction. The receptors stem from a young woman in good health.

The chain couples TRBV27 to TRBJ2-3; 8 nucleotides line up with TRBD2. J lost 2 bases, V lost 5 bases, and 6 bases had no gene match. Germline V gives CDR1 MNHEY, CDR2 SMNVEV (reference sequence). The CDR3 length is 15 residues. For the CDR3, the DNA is TGTGCCAGCAGTCGCCGAGGACTAGCCACAGATACGCAGTATTTT. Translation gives CASSRRGLATDTQYF.

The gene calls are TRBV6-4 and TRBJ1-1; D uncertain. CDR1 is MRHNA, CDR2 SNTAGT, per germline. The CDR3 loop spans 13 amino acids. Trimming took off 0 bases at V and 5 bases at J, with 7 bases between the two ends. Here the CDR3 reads CASSDSPDTEAFF. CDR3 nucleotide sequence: TGTGCCAGCAGTGACTCGCCGGATACTGAAGCTTTCTTT.

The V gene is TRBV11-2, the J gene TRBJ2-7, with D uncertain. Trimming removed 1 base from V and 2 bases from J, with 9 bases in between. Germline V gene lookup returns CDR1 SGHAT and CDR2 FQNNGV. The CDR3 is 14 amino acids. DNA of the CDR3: TGTGCCAGCAGCTTAGGCAGGATAGCCTACGAGCAGTACTTC. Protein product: CASSLGRIAYEQYF. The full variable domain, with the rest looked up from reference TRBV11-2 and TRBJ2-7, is EAGVAQSPRYKIIEKRQSVAFWCNPISGHATLYWYQQILGQGPKLLIQFQNNGVVDDSQLPKDRFSAERLKGVDSTLKIQPAKLEDSAVYLCASSLGRIAYEQYFGPGTRLTVT.

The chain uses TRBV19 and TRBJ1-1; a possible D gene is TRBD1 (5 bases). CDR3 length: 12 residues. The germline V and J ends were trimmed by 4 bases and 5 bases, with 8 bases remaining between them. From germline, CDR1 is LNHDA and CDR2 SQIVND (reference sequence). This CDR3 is CASSRWGTEAFF. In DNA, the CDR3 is TGTGCCAGTAGTAGGTGGGGGACTGAAGCTTTCTTT.

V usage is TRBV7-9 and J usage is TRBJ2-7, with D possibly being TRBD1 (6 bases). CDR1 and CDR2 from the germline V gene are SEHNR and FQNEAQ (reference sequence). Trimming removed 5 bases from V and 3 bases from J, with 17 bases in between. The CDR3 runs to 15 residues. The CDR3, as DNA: TGTGCCAGCAGCAATTTCCGGGACACACACTACGAGCAGTACTTC. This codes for CASSNFRDTHYEQYF.

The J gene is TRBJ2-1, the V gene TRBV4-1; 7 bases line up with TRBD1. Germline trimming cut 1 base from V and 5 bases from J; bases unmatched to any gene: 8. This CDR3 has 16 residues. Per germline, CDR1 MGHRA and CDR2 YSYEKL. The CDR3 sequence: CASSQARGQVDNEQFF. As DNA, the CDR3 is TGCGCCAGCAGCCAAGCCCGCGGACAGGTGGACAATGAGCAGTTCTTC.

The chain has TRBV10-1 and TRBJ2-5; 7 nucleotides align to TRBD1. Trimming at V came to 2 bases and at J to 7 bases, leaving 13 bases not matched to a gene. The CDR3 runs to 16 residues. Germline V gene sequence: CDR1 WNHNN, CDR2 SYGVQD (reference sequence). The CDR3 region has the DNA TGCGCCAGCAGTGAGACCCCCCATGTGGCAGGGGGGACCCAGTACTTC. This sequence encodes CASSETPHVAGGTQYF.

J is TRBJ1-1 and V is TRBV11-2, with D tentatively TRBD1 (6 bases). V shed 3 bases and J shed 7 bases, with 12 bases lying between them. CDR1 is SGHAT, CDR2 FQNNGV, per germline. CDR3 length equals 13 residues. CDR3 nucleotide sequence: TGTGCCAGCAGCTTTAGTCGGACAGTTGAAGCTTTCTTT. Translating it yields CASSFSRTVEAFF.

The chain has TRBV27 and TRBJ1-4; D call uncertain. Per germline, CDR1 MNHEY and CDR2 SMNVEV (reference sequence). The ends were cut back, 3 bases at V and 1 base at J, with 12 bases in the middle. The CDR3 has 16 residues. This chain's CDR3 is CASSFGRWGTNEKLFF. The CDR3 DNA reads TGTGCCAGCAGTTTCGGACGATGGGGAACTAATGAAAAACTGTTTTTT.

CDR3 coding DNA: TGTGCCAGCACGTCAGGGGATCGGGTCACTGAAGCTTTCTTT. Encoded protein: CASTSGDRVTEAFF. The V gene is TRBV28, the J gene TRBJ1-1, with D perhaps matching TRBD1 (6 bases). V was trimmed by 7 bases and J by 4 bases, leaving 16 bases between them. Per germline, CDR1 MDHEN and CDR2 SYDVKM. The CDR3 is 14 amino acids.

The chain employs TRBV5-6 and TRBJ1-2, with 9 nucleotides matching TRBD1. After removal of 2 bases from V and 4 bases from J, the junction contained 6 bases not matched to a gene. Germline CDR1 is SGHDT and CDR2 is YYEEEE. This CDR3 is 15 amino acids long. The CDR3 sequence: CASSLQGAQSYGYTF. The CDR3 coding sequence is TGTGCCAGCAGCTTACAGGGGGCGCAAAGCTATGGCTACACCTTC.

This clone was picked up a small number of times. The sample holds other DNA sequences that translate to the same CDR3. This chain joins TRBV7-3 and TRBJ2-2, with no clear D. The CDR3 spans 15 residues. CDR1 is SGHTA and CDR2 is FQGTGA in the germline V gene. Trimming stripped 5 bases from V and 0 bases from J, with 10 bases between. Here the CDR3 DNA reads TGTGCCAGCAGCCCCTGGACGGCGAACACCGGGGAGCTGTTTTTT. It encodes CASSPWTANTGELFF.